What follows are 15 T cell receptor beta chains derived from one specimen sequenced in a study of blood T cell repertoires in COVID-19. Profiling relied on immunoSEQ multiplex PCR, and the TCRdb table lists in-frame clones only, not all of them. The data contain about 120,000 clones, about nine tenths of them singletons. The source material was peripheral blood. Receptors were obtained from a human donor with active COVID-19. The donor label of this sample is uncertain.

DNA of the CDR3: TGTGCCAGCAGTTTAGAGGACAGAGGATTGAGCTCCTACGAGCAGTACTTC. This gives the protein CASSLEDRGLSSYEQYF. The chain links TRBV28 to TRBJ2-7; D is possibly TRBD1 (6 bases). There are 17 residues in the CDR3. V lost 2 bases to trimming and J lost 0 bases, with 17 bases between them. Germline CDR1 and CDR2: MDHEN and SYDVKM.

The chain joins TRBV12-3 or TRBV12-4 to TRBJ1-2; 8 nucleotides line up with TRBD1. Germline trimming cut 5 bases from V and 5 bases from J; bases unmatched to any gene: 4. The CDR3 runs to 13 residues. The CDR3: CASSRDRFYGYTF. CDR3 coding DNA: TGTGCCAGCAGTCGGGACAGGTTTTATGGCTACACCTTC.

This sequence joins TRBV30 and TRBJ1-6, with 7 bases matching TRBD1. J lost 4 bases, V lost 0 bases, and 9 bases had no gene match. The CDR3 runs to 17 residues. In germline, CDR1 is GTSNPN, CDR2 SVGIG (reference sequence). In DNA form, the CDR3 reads TGTGCCTGGAGTGTCGGCAGGGGGACCGAGTATAATTCACCCCTCCACTTT. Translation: CAWSVGRGTEYNSPLHF.

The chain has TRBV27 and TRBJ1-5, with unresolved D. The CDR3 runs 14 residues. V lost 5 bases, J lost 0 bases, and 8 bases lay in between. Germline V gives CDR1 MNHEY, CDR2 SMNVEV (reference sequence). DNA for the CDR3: TGTGCCAGCAGTCCGGGTTATAGCAATCAGCCCCAGCATTTT. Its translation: CASSPGYSNQPQHF.

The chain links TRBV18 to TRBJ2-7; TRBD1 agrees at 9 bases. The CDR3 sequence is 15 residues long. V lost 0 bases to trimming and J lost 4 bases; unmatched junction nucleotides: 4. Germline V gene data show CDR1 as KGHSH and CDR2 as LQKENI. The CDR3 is CASSPPGQGSYEQYF. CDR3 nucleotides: TGTGCCAGCTCACCACCGGGACAGGGTTCTTACGAGCAGTACTTC.

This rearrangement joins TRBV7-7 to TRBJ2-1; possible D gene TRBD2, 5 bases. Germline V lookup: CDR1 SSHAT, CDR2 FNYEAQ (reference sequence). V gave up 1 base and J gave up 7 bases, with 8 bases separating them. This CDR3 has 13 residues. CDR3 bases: TGTGCCAGCAGCTTAGTACTAGGGAATGAGCAGTTCTTC. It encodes CASSLVLGNEQFF.

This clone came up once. The CDR3 nucleotides are TGTGCCAGCAGCTTAGGGGGGGATCAAGAGACCCAGTACTTC. This codes for CASSLGGDQETQYF. This chain uses TRBV7-2 with TRBJ2-5; possible D gene TRBD2, 6 bases. Germline V gene sequence: CDR1 SGHTA, CDR2 FQGNSA. The CDR3 runs to 14 residues. V was clipped by 1 base and J by 2 bases, with 8 bases between them.

This CDR3 is CASSLNPLSPTVNYGYTF. Here the CDR3 DNA reads TGTGCCAGCAGCTTAAACCCCTTGTCCCCGACAGTCAACTATGGCTACACCTTC. The chain uses TRBV7-2 and TRBJ1-2, with D perhaps TRBD1 (5 bases). This CDR3 contains 18 residues. Germline V lookup: CDR1 SGHTA, CDR2 FQGNSA. V was cut by 2 bases and J by 2 bases, with 21 bases left in between.

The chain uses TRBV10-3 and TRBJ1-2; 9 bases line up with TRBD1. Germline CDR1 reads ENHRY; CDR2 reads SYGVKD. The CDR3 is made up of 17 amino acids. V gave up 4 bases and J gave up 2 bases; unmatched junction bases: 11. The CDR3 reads CAISGGTGNPSNYGYTF. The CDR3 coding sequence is TGTGCCATCAGTGGAGGGACAGGGAACCCCTCCAACTATGGCTACACCTTC.

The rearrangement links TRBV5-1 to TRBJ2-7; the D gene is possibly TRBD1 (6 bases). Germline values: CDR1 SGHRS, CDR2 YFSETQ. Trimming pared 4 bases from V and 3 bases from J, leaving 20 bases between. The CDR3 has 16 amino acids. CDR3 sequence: CASSVGWGEGGYEQYF. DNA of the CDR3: TGCGCCAGCAGCGTTGGTTGGGGTGAAGGGGGCTACGAGCAGTACTTC. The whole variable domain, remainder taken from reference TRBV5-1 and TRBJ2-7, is KAGVTQTPRYLIKTRGQQVTLSCSPISGHRSVSWYQQTPGQGLQFLFEYFSETQRNKGNFPGRFSGRQFSNSRSEMNVSTLELGDSALYLCASSVGWGEGGYEQYFGPGTRLTVT.

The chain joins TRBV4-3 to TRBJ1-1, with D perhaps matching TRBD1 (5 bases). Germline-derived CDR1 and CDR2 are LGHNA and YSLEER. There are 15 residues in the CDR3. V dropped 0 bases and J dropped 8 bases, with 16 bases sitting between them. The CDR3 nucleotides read TGCGCCAGCAGCCAAGATTTTTTGGGCAGGGTGGAAGCTTTCTTT. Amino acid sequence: CASSQDFLGRVEAFF.

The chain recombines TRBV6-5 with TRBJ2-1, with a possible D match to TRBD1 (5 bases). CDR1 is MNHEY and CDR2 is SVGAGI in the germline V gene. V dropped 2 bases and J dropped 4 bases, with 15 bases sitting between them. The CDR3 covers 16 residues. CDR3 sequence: CASSYRGQPRYNEQFF. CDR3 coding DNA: TGTGCCAGCAGTTACCGTGGACAACCTCGATACAATGAGCAGTTCTTC.

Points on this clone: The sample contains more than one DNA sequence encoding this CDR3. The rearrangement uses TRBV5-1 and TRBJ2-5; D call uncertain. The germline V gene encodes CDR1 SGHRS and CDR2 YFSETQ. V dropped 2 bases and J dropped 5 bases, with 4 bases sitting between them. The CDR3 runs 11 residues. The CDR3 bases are TGCGCCAGCAGCTTTGGCGAGACCCAGTACTTC. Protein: CASSFGETQYF.

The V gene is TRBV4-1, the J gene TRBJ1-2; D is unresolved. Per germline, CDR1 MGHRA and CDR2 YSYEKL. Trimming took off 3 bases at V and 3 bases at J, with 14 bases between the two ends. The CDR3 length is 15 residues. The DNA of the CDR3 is TGCGCCAGCAGCCATCTGCCTGGGGAGGACTATGGCTACACCTTC. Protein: CASSHLPGEDYGYTF.

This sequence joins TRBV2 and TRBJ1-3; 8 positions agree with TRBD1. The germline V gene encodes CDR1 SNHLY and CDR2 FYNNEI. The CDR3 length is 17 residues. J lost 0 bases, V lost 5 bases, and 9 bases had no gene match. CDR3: CASSRTGLTISGNTIYF. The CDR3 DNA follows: TGTGCCAGCAGTCGGACAGGGCTTACAATCTCTGGAAACACCATATATTTT.